A single sample is the source of the 31 T cell receptor beta chains below, sequenced in a study of blood T cell repertoires in COVID-19. The table came from immunoSEQ multiplex PCR; TCRdb's copy has only in-frame clones and leaves some out. Among around 85,000 clones listed, around 90% were seen once. Sequencing input: peripheral blood. The receptors shown here come from a woman aged 80 or older with active or convalescent COVID-19.

The chain couples TRBV28 to TRBJ2-3; 9 bases agree with TRBD1. The V and J ends lost 3 bases and 5 bases, in that order; junction bases with no gene match: 18. CDR1 is MDHEN, CDR2 SYDVKM, per germline. The CDR3 runs 19 residues. The CDR3 sequence: CASSLPPGQGFALGDTQYF. The CDR3 DNA reads as TGTGCCAGCAGTTTGCCGCCGGGACAGGGTTTCGCCCTGGGAGATACGCAGTATTTT.

The chain couples TRBV7-6 to TRBJ2-3, with D perhaps matching TRBD2 (6 bases). V lost 1 base and J lost 5, with 22 bases in between. This CDR3 has 18 residues. Germline V gene sequence: CDR1 SGHVS, CDR2 FNYEAQ. CDR3 sequence reads: CASSLVSSGPGRGDTQYF. CDR3 coding DNA: TGTGCCAGCAGCTTAGTCTCCTCGGGGCCCGGGCGGGGAGATACGCAGTATTTT.

The chain links TRBV7-6 to TRBJ2-7; 7 nucleotides align to TRBD1. CDR1 and CDR2 (germline): SGHVS, FNYEAQ. The CDR3 covers 16 residues. V lost 5 bases and J lost 2; bases outside the gene matches: 12. The CDR3 DNA is TGTGCCAGCAGCCCAGGGGGTTTCAGGGGCCCCTACGAGCAGTACTTC. Translated: CASSPGGFRGPYEQYF. Complete variable domain (other parts from reference TRBV7-6 and TRBJ2-7): GAGVSQSPRYKVTKRGQDVALRCDPISGHVSLYWYRQALGQGPEFLTYFNYEAQQDKSGLPNDRFSAERPEGSISTLTIQRTEQRDSAMYRCASSPGGFRGPYEQYFGPGTRLTVT.

The sample holds one count of this clone. This chain uses TRBV28 with TRBJ1-5; no clear D. Germline lookup yields CDR1 MDHEN and CDR2 SYDVKM. This CDR3 comprises 12 residues. Deletions cut 7 bases from V and 6 bases from J, with 10 bases between. The CDR3 protein is CASTVTSQPQHF. The CDR3 coding sequence is TGTGCCAGCACCGTAACCAGTCAGCCCCAGCATTTT.

V and J are TRBV6-6 and TRBJ1-1; no clear D. The CDR3 runs 13 residues. Germline CDR1 reads MNHNY; CDR2 reads SVGAGI (reference sequence). The ends were cut back, 8 bases at V and 3 bases at J, with 13 bases in the middle. CDR3 sequence (DNA): TGTGCCAGCGGGTTTGGAGGTTACACTGAAGCTTTCTTT. Translation: CASGFGGYTEAFF.

This clone occurred once. This chain links TRBV28 with TRBJ1-2; D is uncertain. Trimming took 2 bases from V and 4 from J, leaving 8 bases between them. CDR3 size: 13 residues. Germline V gene data show CDR1 as MDHEN and CDR2 as SYDVKM. CDR3 protein: CASSLPGTYGYTF. The DNA for the CDR3 is TGTGCCAGCAGTTTACCGGGTACCTATGGCTACACCTTC.

This chain links TRBV4-3 with TRBJ1-1; D not certain. Germline lookup yields CDR1 LGHNA and CDR2 YSLEER. The CDR3 is made up of 15 amino acids. Trimming removed 1 base at V and 4 bases at J, with 13 bases between. The DNA for the CDR3 is TGCGCCAGCAGCCAAGGGGCCAGCCGGCTCACTGAAGCTTTCTTT. This codes for CASSQGASRLTEAFF.

V and J are TRBV15 and TRBJ1-1; tentative D call: TRBD1 (5 bases). The V and J ends lost 4 bases and 7 bases respectively, with 13 bases between them. The CDR3 contains 13 residues. Germline assignment: CDR1 LNHNV and CDR2 YYDKDF (reference sequence). CDR3 amino acids: CATSTRGDGEAFF. In DNA form, the CDR3 reads TGTGCCACCAGCACACGGGGGGACGGTGAAGCTTTCTTT.

For the CDR3, the DNA is TGTGCCAGCAGCCCTTCCGGGACAGTCAATTCACCCCTCCACTTT. Encoded protein: CASSPSGTVNSPLHF. This chain links TRBV7-2 with TRBJ1-6, with 7 positions matching TRBD1. The CDR3 runs to 15 residues. Germline V gene sequence: CDR1 SGHTA, CDR2 FQGNSA. J gave up 7 bases and V 5 bases, and 8 bases lay outside the gene matches.

The chain carries TRBV28 and TRBJ1-2; D not resolved. V gave up 6 bases and J gave up 4 bases, with 12 bases separating them. The CDR3 length is 13 residues. Per the germline V gene, CDR1 is MDHEN and CDR2 is SYDVKM. CDR3 loop: CASSPGASYGYTF. CDR3 nucleotides: TGTGCCAGCAGCCCCGGAGCTTCCTATGGCTACACCTTC.

The chain has TRBV7-2 and TRBJ1-1, with TRBD1 as a possible D gene (6 bases). V lost 0 bases and J 4 bases, leaving 12 bases between the germline ends. The germline V gene encodes CDR1 SGHTA and CDR2 FQGNSA. The CDR3 runs to 15 residues. The CDR3 DNA follows: TGTGCCAGCAGCTTAGCCAGGGGATATACCACTGAAGCTTTCTTT. This translates into CASSLARGYTTEAFF.

The rearrangement links TRBV5-1 to TRBJ1-1; D perhaps matches TRBD1 (5 bases). The germline gives CDR1 SGHRS, CDR2 YFSETQ. The CDR3 has 13 amino acids. V was shortened by 3 bases and J by 6 bases, with 12 bases between the two germline ends. CDR3 protein: CASSSPGSAEAFF. The DNA for the CDR3 is TGCGCCAGCAGCTCTCCAGGGTCCGCTGAAGCTTTCTTT.

The chain has TRBV6-2 or TRBV6-3 and TRBJ1-2; 9 positions agree with TRBD1. CDR3 length: 16 residues. J was trimmed by 0 bases and V by 5 bases; bases with no gene match: 7. CDR1 and CDR2 from the germline V gene are MNHEY and SVGEGT. The CDR3 loop is CASSPGQGFPNYGYTF. DNA for the CDR3: TGTGCCAGCAGTCCGGGACAGGGATTCCCTAACTATGGCTACACCTTC.

This chain uses TRBV7-2 with TRBJ1-2; perhaps TRBD1 as D (5 bases). V gave up 5 bases and J gave up 8 bases, with 27 bases separating them. The CDR3 extends over 17 amino acids. The germline V gene encodes CDR1 SGHTA and CDR2 FQGNSA. The CDR3 sequence is CASSQRRGRETDAGYTF. In nucleotides, the CDR3 is TGTGCCAGCAGCCAGAGGAGGGGCCGCGAAACCGATGCAGGCTACACCTTC.

This chain uses TRBV9 with TRBJ1-2; 8 nucleotides align to TRBD1. J lost 7 bases, V lost 3 bases, and 8 bases had no gene match. The CDR3 has 14 residues. Germline CDR1 is SGDLS and CDR2 is YYNGEE. The CDR3 DNA reads as TGTGCCAGCAGCGCGGCCCCCGACAGGGGTGGCTACACCTTC. It yields the protein CASSAAPDRGGYTF.

The chain couples TRBV7-8 to TRBJ2-5, with TRBD1 matching 11 bases. Germline V gene sequence: CDR1 SGHVS, CDR2 FQNEAQ. The CDR3 sequence is 15 residues long. V dropped 4 bases and J dropped 5; count of bases not matched to a gene: 6. CDR3 DNA sequence: TGTGCCAGCAGCTCCCGGGACAGGGGGACGGAGACCCAGTACTTC. The encoded protein is CASSSRDRGTETQYF. Looking up the rest from reference TRBV7-8 and TRBJ2-5 gives the full variable domain: GAGVSQSPRYKVAKRGQDVALRCDPISGHVSLFWYQQALGQGPEFLTYFQNEAQLDKSGLPSDRFFAERPEGSVSTLKIQRTQQEDSAVYLCASSSRDRGTETQYFGPGTRLLVL.

The chain recombines TRBV5-4 with TRBJ1-2, with 7 bases aligning to TRBD1. V gave up 3 bases and J gave up 0 bases; unmatched junction bases: 5. Germline V lookup: CDR1 SGHNT, CDR2 YYREEE (reference sequence). This CDR3 comprises 15 residues. As DNA, the CDR3 is TGTGCCAGCAGCTCCGGACAGGCCGCTAACTATGGCTACACCTTC. Its translation is CASSSGQAANYGYTF.

For this clone: This CDR3 is also generated by other DNA sequences in the sample. The gene calls are TRBV7-9 and TRBJ2-5, with no clear D. The CDR3 has 12 residues. The germline gives CDR1 SEHNR, CDR2 FQNEAQ (reference sequence). The V end was cut by 3 bases, the J end by 5 bases, with 7 bases between. The CDR3 protein is CASSFREETQYF. As DNA, the CDR3 is TGTGCCAGCAGCTTCCGAGAGGAGACCCAGTACTTC.

V and J are TRBV28 and TRBJ2-7; 10 bases fit TRBD1. The CDR3 runs to 15 residues. Unmatched junction bases numbered 13, after V lost 8 bases and J lost 6 bases. CDR1 is MDHEN, CDR2 SYDVKM, per germline. CDR3 residues: CASSHEGQGVSEQYF. For the CDR3, the DNA is TGTGCCAGCTCCCACGAAGGACAGGGGGTGAGCGAGCAGTACTTC.

The chain links TRBV7-2 to TRBJ1-4; possible D gene TRBD1, 5 bases. The CDR3 contains 14 residues. Germline V gene data show CDR1 as SGHTA and CDR2 as FQGNSA. V was shortened by 5 bases and J by 5 bases, with 12 bases between the two germline ends. The CDR3 loop is CASSPRGRNEKLFF. The CDR3 DNA follows: TGTGCCAGCAGCCCGCGGGGGAGGAATGAAAAACTGTTTTTT.

The J gene is TRBJ1-3, the V gene TRBV10-3; the D gene is possibly TRBD1 (6 bases). Germline assignment: CDR1 ENHRY and CDR2 SYGVKD. CDR3 length equals 15 residues. Trimming took off 10 bases at V and 1 base at J, with 17 bases between the two ends. The CDR3 DNA reads TGTGCCACCCAACCGACAGGAAGATCTGGAAACACCATATATTTT. Amino acid sequence: CATQPTGRSGNTIYF.

This chain connects TRBV5-1 to TRBJ2-2; TRBD2 matches 8 bases. In germline, CDR1 is SGHRS, CDR2 YFSETQ. The V and J ends lost 4 bases and 2 bases, in that order; junction bases with no gene match: 4. The CDR3 spans 15 residues. The CDR3 DNA is TGCGCCAGCAGCAGGAGCGGGAGCAACACCGGGGAGCTGTTTTTT. Protein product: CASSRSGSNTGELFF.

The CDR3 DNA reads as TGTGCCAGTAGTATTTGGCTGTCAGGGACATCCGGGGAAAAACTGTTTTTT. Its protein product is CASSIWLSGTSGEKLFF. V and J are TRBV19 and TRBJ1-4, with TRBD1 as a possible D gene (6 bases). The germline gives CDR1 LNHDA, CDR2 SQIVND (reference sequence). V lost 3 bases and J 8 bases, leaving 22 bases between the germline ends. The CDR3 contains 17 residues.

The rearrangement links TRBV30 to TRBJ2-1, with 7 bases aligning to TRBD2. The CDR3 length is 14 residues. Germline CDR1 is GTSNPN and CDR2 is SVGIG (reference sequence). V shed 4 bases, J shed 8 bases, and the junction held 11 bases outside the gene matches. The DNA for the CDR3 is TGTGCCTGGACGTTAGCGGGTTGGGGCGATGAGCAGTTCTTC. Protein sequence: CAWTLAGWGDEQFF.

The genes are TRBV7-8 and TRBJ2-7; 10 bases align to TRBD2. CDR1 SGHVS and CDR2 FQNEAQ come from the germline V gene. This CDR3 region has 16 residues. After removal of 5 bases from V and 0 bases from J, the junction contained 7 bases not matched to a gene. The CDR3 loop reads CASSPRTSGSSYEQYF. Written as DNA, the CDR3 is TGTGCCAGCAGCCCCCGGACTAGCGGCTCCTCCTACGAGCAGTACTTC.

This chain links TRBV20-1 with TRBJ2-5; D might be TRBD2 (5 bases). The CDR3 runs 11 residues. CDR1 and CDR2 (germline): DFQATT, SNEGSKA (reference sequence). V was shortened by 7 bases and J by 4 bases, with 10 bases between the two germline ends. As DNA, the CDR3 is TGCAGTGTCAGCGGCCCAGAGACCCAGTACTTC. Protein: CSVSGPETQYF.

This clone was picked up one time. The rearrangement links TRBV19 to TRBJ1-1; D is possibly TRBD1 (5 bases). The CDR3 covers 13 residues. CDR1 is LNHDA and CDR2 is SQIVND in the germline V gene (reference sequence). With 6 bases removed from V and 3 bases from J, the gap between germline ends came to 11 bases. The CDR3 DNA is TGTGCCAGTAGGGACGGGGACTACACTGAAGCTTTCTTT. Its translation: CASRDGDYTEAFF.

The rearrangement joins TRBV20-1 to TRBJ1-1; no clear D. This CDR3 is 11 amino acids long. The germline CDR1 and CDR2 sequences are DFQATT and SNEGSKA (reference sequence). The V end was cut by 6 bases, the J end by 9 bases, with 14 bases between. Here the CDR3 DNA reads TGCAGTGCCCCACGGGTAGAGAAAGCTTTCTTT. It specifies CSAPRVEKAFF.

This chain connects TRBV11-2 to TRBJ2-3, with D hard to call. Trimming took off 3 bases at V and 5 bases at J, with 6 bases between the two ends. This CDR3 spans 12 amino acids. Germline V lookup: CDR1 SGHAT, CDR2 FQNNGV. As DNA, the CDR3 is TGTGCCAGCAGCTTGAGAGAAGATACGCAGTATTTT. Its protein is CASSLREDTQYF.

The chain employs TRBV2 and TRBJ1-5; no clear D gene. V gave up 8 bases and J gave up 5 bases, with 13 bases separating them. This CDR3 comprises 13 residues. Germline V gives CDR1 SNHLY, CDR2 FYNNEI. CDR3 nucleotide sequence: TGTGCCAGCTGTCTCTTTACGGATCAGCCCCAGCATTTT. Translation gives CASCLFTDQPQHF.

Only one count was recorded for this clone. The V call is TRBV18, the J call TRBJ2-1, with TRBD1 as a possible D gene (7 bases). This CDR3 is 14 amino acids long. Germline CDR1 reads KGHSH; CDR2 reads LQKENI. Trimming removed 3 bases from V and 5 bases from J, with 11 bases in between. CDR3 sequence: CASSPGGGNNEQFF. The CDR3, as DNA: TGTGCCAGCTCACCTGGAGGGGGCAACAATGAGCAGTTCTTC.